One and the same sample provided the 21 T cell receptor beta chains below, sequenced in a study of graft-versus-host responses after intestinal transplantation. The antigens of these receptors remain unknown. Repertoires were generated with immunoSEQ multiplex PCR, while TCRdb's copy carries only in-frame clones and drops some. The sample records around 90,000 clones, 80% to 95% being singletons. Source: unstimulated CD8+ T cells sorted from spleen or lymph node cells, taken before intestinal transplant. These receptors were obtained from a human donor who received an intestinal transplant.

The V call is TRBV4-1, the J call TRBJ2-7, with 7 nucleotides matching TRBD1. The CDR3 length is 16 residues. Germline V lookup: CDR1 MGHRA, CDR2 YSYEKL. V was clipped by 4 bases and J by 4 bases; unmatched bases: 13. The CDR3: CASSLGTAGNSYEQYF. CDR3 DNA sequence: TGCGCCAGCAGCCTTGGGACAGCAGGCAATTCTTACGAGCAGTACTTC.

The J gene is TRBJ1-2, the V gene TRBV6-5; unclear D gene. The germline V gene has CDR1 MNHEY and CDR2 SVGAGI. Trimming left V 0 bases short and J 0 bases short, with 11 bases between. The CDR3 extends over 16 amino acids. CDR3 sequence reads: CASSYSDTLANYGYTF. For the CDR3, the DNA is TGTGCCAGCAGTTACTCCGATACCCTAGCTAACTATGGCTACACCTTC.

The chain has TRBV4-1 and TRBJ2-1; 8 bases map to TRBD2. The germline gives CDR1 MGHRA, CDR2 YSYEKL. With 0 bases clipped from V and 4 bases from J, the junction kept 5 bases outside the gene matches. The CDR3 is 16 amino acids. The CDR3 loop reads CASSQEQGLDYNEQFF. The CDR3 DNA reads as TGCGCCAGCAGCCAAGAGCAGGGACTAGATTACAATGAGCAGTTCTTC.

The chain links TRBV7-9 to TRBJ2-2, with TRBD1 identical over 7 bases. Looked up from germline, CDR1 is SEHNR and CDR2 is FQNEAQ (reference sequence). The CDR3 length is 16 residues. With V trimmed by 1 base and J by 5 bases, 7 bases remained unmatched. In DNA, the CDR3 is TGTGCCAGCAGCTTAGTTGTAAGGGGGCGAACCGGGGAGCTGTTTTTT. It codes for CASSLVVRGRTGELFF.

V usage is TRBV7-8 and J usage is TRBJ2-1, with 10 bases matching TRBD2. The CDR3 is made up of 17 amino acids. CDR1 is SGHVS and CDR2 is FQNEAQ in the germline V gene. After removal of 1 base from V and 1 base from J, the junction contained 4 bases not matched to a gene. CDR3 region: CASSLGPSGRSYNEQFF. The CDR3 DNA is TGTGCCAGCAGCTTAGGTCCTAGCGGGAGATCCTACAATGAGCAGTTCTTC.

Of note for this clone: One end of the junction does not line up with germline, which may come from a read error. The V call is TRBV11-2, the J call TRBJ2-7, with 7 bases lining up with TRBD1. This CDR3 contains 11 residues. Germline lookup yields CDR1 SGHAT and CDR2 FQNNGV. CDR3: CASSPGDSPNF. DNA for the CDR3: TGTGCCAGCAGCCCAGGGGACAGCCCGAACTTC.

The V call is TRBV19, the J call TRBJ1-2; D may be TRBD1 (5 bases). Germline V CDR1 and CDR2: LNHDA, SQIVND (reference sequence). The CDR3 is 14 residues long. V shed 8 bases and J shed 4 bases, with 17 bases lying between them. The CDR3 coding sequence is TGTGCCAGTTCACAAGGCGACAGTTCCTATGGCTACACCTTC. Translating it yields CASSQGDSSYGYTF.

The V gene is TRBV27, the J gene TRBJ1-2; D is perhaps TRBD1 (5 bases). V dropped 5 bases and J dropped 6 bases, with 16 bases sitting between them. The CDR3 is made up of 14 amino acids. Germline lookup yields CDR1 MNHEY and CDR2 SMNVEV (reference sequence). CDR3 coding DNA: TGTGCCAGCAGTCCCCTACCTGGAGGGGATGGCTACACCTTC. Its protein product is CASSPLPGGDGYTF.

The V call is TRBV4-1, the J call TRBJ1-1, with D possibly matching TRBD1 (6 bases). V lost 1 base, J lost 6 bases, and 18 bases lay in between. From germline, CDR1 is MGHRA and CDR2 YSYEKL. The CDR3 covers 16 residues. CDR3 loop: CASSQGTEQGFSEAFF. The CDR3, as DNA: TGCGCCAGCAGCCAAGGAACTGAGCAGGGGTTCTCTGAAGCTTTCTTT.

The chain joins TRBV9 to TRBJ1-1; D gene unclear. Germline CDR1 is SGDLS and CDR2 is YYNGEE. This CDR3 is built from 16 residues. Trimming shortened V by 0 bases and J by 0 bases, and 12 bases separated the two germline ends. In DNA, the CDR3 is TGTGCCAGCAGCGTAGAACCGAACAGTATGAACACTGAAGCTTTCTTT. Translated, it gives CASSVEPNSMNTEAFF.

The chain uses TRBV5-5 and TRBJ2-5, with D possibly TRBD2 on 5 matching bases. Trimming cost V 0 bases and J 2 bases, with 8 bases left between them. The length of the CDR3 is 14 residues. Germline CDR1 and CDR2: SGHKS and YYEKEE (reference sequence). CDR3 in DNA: TGTGCCAGCAGCTTGGACGGGAATCAAGAGACCCAGTACTTC. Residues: CASSLDGNQETQYF.

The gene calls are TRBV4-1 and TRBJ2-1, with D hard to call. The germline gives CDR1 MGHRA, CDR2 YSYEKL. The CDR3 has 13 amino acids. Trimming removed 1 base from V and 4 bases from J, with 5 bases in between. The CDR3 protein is CASSQVEYNEQFF. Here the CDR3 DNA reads TGCGCCAGCAGCCAAGTAGAATACAATGAGCAGTTCTTC.

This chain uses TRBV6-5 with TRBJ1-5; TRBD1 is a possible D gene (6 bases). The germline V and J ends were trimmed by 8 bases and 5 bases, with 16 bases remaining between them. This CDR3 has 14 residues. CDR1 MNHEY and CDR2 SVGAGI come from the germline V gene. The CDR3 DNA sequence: TGTGCCAGCGCAGGGTACAGGGCGGATCAGCCCCAGCATTTT. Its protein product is CASAGYRADQPQHF.

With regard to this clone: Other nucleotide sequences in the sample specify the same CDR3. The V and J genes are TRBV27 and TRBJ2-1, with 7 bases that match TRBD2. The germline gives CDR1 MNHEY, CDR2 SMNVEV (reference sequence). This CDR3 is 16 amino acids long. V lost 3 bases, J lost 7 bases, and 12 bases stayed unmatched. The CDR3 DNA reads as TGTGCCAGCAGTTTCGTATCGGCTAGCGGAGCAAATGAGCAGTTCTTC. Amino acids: CASSFVSASGANEQFF.

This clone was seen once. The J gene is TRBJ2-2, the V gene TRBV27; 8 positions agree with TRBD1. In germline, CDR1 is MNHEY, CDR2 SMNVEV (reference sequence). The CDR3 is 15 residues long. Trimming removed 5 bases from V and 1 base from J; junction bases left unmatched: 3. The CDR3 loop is CASSQGTGNTGELFF. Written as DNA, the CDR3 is TGTGCCAGCAGTCAGGGGACAGGGAACACCGGGGAGCTGTTTTTT.

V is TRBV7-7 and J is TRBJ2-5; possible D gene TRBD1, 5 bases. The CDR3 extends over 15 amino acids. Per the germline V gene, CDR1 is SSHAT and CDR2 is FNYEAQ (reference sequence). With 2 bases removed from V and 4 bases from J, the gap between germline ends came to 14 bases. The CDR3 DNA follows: TGTGCCAGCAGCTTACTTCTAGGGGTAGCAGAGACCCAGTACTTC. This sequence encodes CASSLLLGVAETQYF.

CDR3 in DNA: TGTGCCTGGAGTGAGACTGAATCCTACGAGCAGTACTTC. It encodes CAWSETESYEQYF. This rearrangement joins TRBV30 to TRBJ2-7, with unresolved D. Germline V gene lookup returns CDR1 GTSNPN and CDR2 SVGIG (reference sequence). This CDR3 is 13 amino acids long. Trimming left V 1 base short and J 1 base short, with 8 bases between.

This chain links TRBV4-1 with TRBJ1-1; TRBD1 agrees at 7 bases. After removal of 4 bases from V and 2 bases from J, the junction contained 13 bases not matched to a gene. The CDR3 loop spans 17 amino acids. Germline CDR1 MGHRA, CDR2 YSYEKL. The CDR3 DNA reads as TGCGCCAGCAGCCTACACGCTCCGGGACAGCAAAACACTGAAGCTTTCTTT. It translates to CASSLHAPGQQNTEAFF.

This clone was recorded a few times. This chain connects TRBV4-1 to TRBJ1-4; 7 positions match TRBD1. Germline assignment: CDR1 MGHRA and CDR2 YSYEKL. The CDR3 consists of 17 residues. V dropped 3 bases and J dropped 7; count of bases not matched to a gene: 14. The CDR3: CASSQEPVQGSGEKLFF. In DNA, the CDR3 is TGCGCCAGCAGCCAGGAGCCCGTACAGGGGTCGGGTGAAAAACTGTTTTTT.

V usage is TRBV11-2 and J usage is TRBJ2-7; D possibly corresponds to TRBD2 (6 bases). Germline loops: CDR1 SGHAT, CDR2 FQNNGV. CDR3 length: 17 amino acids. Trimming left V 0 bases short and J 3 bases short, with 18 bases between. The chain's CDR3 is CASSLEESRGESYEQYF. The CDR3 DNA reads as TGTGCCAGCAGCTTAGAGGAGTCTCGCGGGGAGAGCTACGAGCAGTACTTC.

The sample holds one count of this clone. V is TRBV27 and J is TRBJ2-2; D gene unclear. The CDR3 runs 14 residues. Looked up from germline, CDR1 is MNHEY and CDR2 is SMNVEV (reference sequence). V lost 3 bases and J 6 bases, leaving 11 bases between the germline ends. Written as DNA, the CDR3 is TGTGCCAGCAGTTTTTCCGTGACATCCGGGGAGCTGTTTTTT. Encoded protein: CASSFSVTSGELFF.